These 5 T cell receptor beta chains were all obtained from the same sample, sequenced in a study of T cells in localized non-small cell lung cancer. Clones were read by immunoSEQ multiplex PCR, and TCRdb kept only the in-frame ones, dropping some. The sample consists of fewer than 35,000 clones, 87% of them appearing once. This specimen was peripheral blood mononuclear cells, taken before any cancer treatment. The receptors were sampled from a man aged 35 to 69 with stage III lung adenocarcinoma.

The rearrangement links TRBV5-5 to TRBJ2-7, with 9 bases aligning to TRBD1. The ends lost 3 bases at V and 2 bases at J; junction bases unmatched: 0. Germline V gene lookup returns CDR1 SGHKS and CDR2 YYEKEE (reference sequence). CDR3 length: 13 amino acids. This CDR3 reads CASSYRGPYEQYF. The CDR3 DNA sequence: TGTGCCAGCAGCTACAGGGGGCCCTACGAGCAGTACTTC.

In nucleotides, the CDR3 is TGCGCCAGCAGCTTGGGAGGGGCCGGCGGGGAGCTGTTTTTT. Protein product: CASSLGGAGGELFF. The chain combines TRBV5-1 with TRBJ2-2; D may be TRBD1 or TRBD2 (5 bases each). The CDR3 covers 14 residues. CDR1 and CDR2 (germline): SGHRS, YFSETQ. V was pared by 0 bases and J by 7 bases, with 10 bases between.

This clone was counted once. At one end the junction does not follow the germline gene, possibly because of a read error. The gene calls are TRBV7-7 and TRBJ2-3; TRBD1 might be the D (6 bases). There are 14 residues in the CDR3. Germline V gene sequence: CDR1 SSHAT, CDR2 FNYEAQ (reference sequence). DNA for the CDR3: TGTGCTAGCAGCTTAGGGACAAACACAAGTACGCAGTATTTT. Encoded protein: CASSLGTNTSTQYF.

The chain combines TRBV18 with TRBJ1-1; perhaps TRBD1 as D (6 bases). The CDR3 loop spans 12 amino acids. With 6 bases removed from V and 7 bases from J, the gap between germline ends came to 12 bases. The germline gives CDR1 KGHSH, CDR2 LQKENI. The CDR3 DNA sequence: TGTGCCAGCTCGTACGACAGGAGTGAAGCTTTCTTT. Translation: CASSYDRSEAFF. Full variable domain (outside the CDR3, taken from reference TRBV18 and TRBJ1-1): NAGVMQNPRHLVRRRGQEARLRCSPMKGHSHVYWYRQLPEEGLKFMVYLQKENIIDESGMPKERFSAEFPKEGPSILRIQQVVRGDSAAYFCASSYDRSEAFFGQGTRLTVV.

The chain carries TRBV5-1 and TRBJ2-5; TRBD2 matches 9 bases. The CDR3 totals 18 residues. Germline V gene sequence: CDR1 SGHRS, CDR2 YFSETQ. The junction had 16 bases not matched to a gene; V was cut back by 0 bases and J by 7 bases. Here the CDR3 reads CASSLGTTRGGASGTQYF. The CDR3 DNA reads TGCGCCAGCAGCTTGGGGACGACTCGCGGGGGGGCGTCCGGGACCCAGTACTTC.